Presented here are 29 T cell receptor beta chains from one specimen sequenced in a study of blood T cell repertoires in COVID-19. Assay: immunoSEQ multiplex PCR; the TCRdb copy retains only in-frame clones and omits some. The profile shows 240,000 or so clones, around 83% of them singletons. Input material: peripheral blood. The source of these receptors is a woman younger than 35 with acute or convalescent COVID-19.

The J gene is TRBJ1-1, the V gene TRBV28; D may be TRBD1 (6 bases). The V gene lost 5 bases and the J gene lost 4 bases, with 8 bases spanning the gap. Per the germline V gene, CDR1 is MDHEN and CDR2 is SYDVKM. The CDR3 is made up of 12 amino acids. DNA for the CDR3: TGTGCCAGCAGTCTCAGGGGCACTGAAGCTTTCTTT. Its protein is CASSLRGTEAFF. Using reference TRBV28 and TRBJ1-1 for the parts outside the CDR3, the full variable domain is DVKVTQSSRYLVKRTGEKVFLECVQDMDHENMFWYRQDPGLGLRLIYFSYDVKMKEKGDIPEGYSVSREKKERFSLILESASTNQTSMYLCASSLRGTEAFFGQGTRLTVV.

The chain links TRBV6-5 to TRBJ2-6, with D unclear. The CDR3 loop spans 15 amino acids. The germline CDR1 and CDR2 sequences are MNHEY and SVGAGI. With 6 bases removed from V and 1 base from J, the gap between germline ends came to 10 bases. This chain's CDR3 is CASSRGDSGANVLTF. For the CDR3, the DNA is TGTGCCAGCAGCCGAGGTGATTCTGGGGCCAACGTCCTGACTTTC.

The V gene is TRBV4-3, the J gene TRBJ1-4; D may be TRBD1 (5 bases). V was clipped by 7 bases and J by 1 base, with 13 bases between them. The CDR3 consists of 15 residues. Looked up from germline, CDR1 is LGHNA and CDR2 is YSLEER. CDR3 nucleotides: TGCGCCAGCAAGGGCATCGGGGGAACTAATGAAAAACTGTTTTTT. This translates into CASKGIGGTNEKLFF.

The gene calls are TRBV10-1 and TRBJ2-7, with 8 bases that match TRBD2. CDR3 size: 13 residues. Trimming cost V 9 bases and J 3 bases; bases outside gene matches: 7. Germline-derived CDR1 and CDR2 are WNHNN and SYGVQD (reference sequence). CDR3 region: CARQAGANYEQYF. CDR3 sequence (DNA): TGCGCCAGACAAGCGGGAGCGAACTACGAGCAGTACTTC.

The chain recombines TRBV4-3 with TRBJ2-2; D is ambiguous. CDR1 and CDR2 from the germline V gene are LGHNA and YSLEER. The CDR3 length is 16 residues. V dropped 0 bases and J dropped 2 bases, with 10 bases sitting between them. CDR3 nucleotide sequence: TGCGCCAGCAGCCAAGAAATCGGCGGTAACACCGGGGAGCTGTTTTTT. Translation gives CASSQEIGGNTGELFF.

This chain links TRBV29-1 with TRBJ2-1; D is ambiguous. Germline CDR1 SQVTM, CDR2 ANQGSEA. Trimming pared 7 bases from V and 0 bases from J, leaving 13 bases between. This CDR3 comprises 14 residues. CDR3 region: CSANTASSYNEQFF. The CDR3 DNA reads TGCAGCGCGAATACCGCGAGCTCCTACAATGAGCAGTTCTTC.

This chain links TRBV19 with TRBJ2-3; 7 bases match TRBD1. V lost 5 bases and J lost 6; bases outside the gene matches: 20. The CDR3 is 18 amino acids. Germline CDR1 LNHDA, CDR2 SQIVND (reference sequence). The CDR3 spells CASSRPSTGRHSMDTQYF. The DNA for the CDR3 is TGTGCCAGTAGTCGCCCTTCGACAGGGCGACATTCTATGGATACGCAGTATTTT.

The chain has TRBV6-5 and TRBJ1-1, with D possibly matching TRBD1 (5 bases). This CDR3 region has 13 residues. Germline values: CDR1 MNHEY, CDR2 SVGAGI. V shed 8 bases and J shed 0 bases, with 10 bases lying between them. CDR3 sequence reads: CASQGVLNTEAFF. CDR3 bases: TGTGCCAGCCAAGGGGTATTGAACACTGAAGCTTTCTTT.

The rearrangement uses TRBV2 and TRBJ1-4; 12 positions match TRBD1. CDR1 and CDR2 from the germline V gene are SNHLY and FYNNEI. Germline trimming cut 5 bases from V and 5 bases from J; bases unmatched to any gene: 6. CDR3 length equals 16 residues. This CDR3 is CASSRQGQGANEKLFF. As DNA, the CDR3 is TGTGCCAGCAGTCGCCAGGGACAGGGGGCAAATGAAAAACTGTTTTTT.

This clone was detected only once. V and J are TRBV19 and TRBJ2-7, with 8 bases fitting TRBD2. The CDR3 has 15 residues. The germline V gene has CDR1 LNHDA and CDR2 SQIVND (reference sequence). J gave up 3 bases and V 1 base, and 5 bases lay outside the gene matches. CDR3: CASSIVASGLYEQYF. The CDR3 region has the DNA TGTGCCAGTAGTATAGTTGCTAGCGGGCTCTACGAGCAGTACTTC.

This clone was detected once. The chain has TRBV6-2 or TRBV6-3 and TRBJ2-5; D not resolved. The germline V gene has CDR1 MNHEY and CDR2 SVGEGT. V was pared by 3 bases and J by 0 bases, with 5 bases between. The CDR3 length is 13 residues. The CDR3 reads CASSYPDQETQYF. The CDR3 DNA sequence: TGTGCCAGCAGTTATCCGGACCAAGAGACCCAGTACTTC.

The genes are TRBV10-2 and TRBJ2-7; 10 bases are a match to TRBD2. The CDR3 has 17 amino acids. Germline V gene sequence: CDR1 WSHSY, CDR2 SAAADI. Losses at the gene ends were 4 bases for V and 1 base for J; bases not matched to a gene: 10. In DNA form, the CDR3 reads TGCGCCAGCAGTGTGCCCTCAGGACTAGCGGAATCCTACGAGCAGTACTTC. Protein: CASSVPSGLAESYEQYF.

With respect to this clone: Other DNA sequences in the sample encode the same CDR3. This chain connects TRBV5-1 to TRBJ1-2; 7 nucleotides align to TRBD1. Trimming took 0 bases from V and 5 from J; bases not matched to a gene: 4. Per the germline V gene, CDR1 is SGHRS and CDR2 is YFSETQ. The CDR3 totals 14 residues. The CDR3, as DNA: TGCGCCAGCAGCTTGGCCGGGACAGATTATGGCTACACCTTC. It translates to CASSLAGTDYGYTF. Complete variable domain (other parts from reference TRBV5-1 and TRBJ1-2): KAGVTQTPRYLIKTRGQQVTLSCSPISGHRSVSWYQQTPGQGLQFLFEYFSETQRNKGNFPGRFSGRQFSNSRSEMNVSTLELGDSALYLCASSLAGTDYGYTFGSGTRLTVV.

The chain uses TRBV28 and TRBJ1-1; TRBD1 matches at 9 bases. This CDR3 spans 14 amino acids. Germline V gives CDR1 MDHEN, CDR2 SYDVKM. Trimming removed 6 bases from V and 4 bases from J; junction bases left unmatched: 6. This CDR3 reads CASSRDRVVTEAFF. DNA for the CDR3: TGTGCCAGCAGCCGGGACAGGGTTGTCACTGAAGCTTTCTTT. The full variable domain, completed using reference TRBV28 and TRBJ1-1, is DVKVTQSSRYLVKRTGEKVFLECVQDMDHENMFWYRQDPGLGLRLIYFSYDVKMKEKGDIPEGYSVSREKKERFSLILESASTNQTSMYLCASSRDRVVTEAFFGQGTRLTVV.

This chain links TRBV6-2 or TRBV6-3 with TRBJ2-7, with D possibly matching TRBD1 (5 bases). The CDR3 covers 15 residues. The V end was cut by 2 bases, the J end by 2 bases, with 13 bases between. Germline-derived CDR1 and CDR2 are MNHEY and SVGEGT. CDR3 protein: CASSYLTANPYEQYF. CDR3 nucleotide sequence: TGTGCCAGCAGTTACCTGACAGCTAACCCCTACGAGCAGTACTTC.

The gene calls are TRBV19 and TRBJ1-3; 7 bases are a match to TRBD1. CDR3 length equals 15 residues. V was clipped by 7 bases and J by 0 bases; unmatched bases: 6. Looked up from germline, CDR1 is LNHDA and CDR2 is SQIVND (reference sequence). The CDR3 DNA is TGTGCCAGTAACAGGGGAGGCTTCTCTGGAAACACCATATATTTT. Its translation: CASNRGGFSGNTIYF.

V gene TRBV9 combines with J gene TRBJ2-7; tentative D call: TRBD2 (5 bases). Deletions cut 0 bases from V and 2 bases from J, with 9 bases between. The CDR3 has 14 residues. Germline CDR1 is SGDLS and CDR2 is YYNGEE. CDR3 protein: CASSVELDPYEQYF. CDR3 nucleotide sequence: TGTGCCAGCAGCGTAGAACTAGATCCCTACGAGCAGTACTTC.

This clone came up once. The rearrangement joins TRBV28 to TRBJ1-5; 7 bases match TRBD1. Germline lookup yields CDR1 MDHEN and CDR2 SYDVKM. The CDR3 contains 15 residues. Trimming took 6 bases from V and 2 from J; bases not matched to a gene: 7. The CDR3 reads CASSIPTGGNQPQHF. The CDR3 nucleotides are TGTGCCAGCAGCATACCTACAGGGGGCAATCAGCCCCAGCATTTT.

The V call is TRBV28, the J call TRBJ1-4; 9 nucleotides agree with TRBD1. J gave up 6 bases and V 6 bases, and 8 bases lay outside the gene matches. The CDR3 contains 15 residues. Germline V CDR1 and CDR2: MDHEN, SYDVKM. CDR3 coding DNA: TGTGCCAGCAGCCGGGGGGACAGGGCCCATGAAAAACTGTTTTTT. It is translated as CASSRGDRAHEKLFF. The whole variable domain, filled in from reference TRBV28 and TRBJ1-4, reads DVKVTQSSRYLVKRTGEKVFLECVQDMDHENMFWYRQDPGLGLRLIYFSYDVKMKEKGDIPEGYSVSREKKERFSLILESASTNQTSMYLCASSRGDRAHEKLFFGSGTQLSVL.

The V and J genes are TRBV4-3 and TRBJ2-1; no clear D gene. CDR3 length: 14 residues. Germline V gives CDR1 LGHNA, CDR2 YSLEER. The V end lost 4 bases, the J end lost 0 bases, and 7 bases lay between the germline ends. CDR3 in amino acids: CASSRAASYNEQFF. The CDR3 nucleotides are TGCGCCAGCAGCCGGGCAGCCTCCTACAATGAGCAGTTCTTC.

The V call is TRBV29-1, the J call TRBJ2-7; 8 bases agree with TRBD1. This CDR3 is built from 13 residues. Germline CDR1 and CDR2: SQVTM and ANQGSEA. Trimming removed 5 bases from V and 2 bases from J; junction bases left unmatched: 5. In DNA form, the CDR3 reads TGCAGCGTTAGGACAGGGTTAACCTACGAGCAGTACTTC. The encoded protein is CSVRTGLTYEQYF.

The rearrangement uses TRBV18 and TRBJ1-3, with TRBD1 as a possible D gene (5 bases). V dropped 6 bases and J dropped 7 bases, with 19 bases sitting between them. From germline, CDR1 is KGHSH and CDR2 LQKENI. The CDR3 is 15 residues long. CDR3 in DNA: TGTGCCAGCTCCCCCGCCGGACATGTGGGCAACACCATATATTTT. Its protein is CASSPAGHVGNTIYF.

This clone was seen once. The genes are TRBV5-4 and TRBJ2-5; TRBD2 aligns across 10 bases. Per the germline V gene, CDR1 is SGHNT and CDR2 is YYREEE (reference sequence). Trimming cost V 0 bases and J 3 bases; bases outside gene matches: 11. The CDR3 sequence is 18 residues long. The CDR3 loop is CASSLESRLAGAKETQYF. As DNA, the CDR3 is TGTGCCAGCAGCTTGGAGTCGCGGCTAGCGGGGGCAAAAGAGACCCAGTACTTC.

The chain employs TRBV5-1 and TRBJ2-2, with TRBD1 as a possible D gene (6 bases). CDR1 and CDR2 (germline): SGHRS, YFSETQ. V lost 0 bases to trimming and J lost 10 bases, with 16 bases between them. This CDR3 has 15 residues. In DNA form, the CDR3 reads TGCGCCAGCAGCTTGGTCCCGACAGGACTCATGGAGCTGTTTTTT. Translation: CASSLVPTGLMELFF.

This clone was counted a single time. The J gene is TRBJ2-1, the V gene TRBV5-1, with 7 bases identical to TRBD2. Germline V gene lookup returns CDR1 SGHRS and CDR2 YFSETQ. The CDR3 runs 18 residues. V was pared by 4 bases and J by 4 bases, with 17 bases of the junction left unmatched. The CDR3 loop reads CASSPGWASGGTYNEQFF. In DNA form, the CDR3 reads TGCGCCAGCAGCCCGGGCTGGGCTAGCGGAGGGACGTACAATGAGCAGTTCTTC.

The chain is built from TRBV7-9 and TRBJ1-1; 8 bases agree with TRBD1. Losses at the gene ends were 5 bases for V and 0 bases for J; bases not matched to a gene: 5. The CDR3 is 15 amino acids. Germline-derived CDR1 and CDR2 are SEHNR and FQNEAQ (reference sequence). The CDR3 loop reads CASSLRGLVNTEAFF. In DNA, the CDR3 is TGTGCCAGCAGCCTCAGGGGGCTGGTGAACACTGAAGCTTTCTTT.

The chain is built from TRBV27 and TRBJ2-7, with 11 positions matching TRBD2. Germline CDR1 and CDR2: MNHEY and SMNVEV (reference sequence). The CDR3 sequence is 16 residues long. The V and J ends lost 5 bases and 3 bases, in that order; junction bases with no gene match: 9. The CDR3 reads CASSITGTSGFYEQYF. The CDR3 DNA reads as TGTGCCAGCAGTATAACCGGGACTAGCGGTTTCTACGAGCAGTACTTC.

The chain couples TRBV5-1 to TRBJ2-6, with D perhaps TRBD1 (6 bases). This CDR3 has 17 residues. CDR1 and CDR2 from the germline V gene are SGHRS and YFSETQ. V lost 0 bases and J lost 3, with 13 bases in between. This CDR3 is CASSLGTGQIGANVLTF. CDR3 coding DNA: TGCGCCAGCAGCTTGGGTACCGGACAGATTGGGGCCAACGTCCTGACTTTC.

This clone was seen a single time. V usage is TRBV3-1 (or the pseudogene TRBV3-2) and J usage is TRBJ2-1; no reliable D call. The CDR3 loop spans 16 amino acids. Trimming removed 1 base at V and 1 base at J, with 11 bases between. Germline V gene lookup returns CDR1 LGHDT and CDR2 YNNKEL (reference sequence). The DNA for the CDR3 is TGTGCCAGCAGCCAAGGGTGGAGCTCTTCCTACAATGAGCAGTTCTTC. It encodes CASSQGWSSSYNEQFF.